This T cell receptor beta chain originates from a study of T cell clonotyping in hematopoietic cell transplantation. The V end was cut by 0 bases, the J end by 5 bases, with 11 bases between. The CDR3 length is 14 residues. Germline loops: CDR1 SGHRS, CDR2 YFSETQ. Libraries were prepared by immunoSEQ multiplex PCR; TCRdb keeps only in-frame clonotypes and omits some of them. The sample consists of approximately 2,100 clones, about 88% of them appearing once. This chain joins TRBV5-1 and TRBJ1-1; the D gene is possibly TRBD1 (6 bases). The source is a man aged 40-49 years in good health. Some clones in this sample may be carry-over from other donors' samples. Sequenced sample: peripheral blood mononuclear cells. The CDR3 loop is CASSLDSQGTEAFF. In DNA form, the CDR3 reads TGCGCCAGCAGCTTGGACTCTCAGGGGACTGAAGCTTTCTTT.